Below, 8 T cell receptor beta chains from the same sample are listed, as sequenced in a study of early stage breast cancer tumors (dated by TCRdb to 2017 to 2019). Receptor amplification or capture employed the immunoSEQ multiplex PCR assay. This immuneACCESS table, as held by TCRdb, lists in-frame sequences with V and J called but not all clones. Of the missing ones, under half trace to an unresolved V gene in checked studies; the others have no known cause. The sample table records tens of thousands of clones; about 68% of these occur just once. The top ten clonotypes cover about 7% of the sample. Sequencing used blood. These receptors all come from a person between 55 and 69 years old with breast cancer.

The chain carries TRBV5-1 and TRBJ2-5; D is undetermined. Germline CDR1 is SGHRS and CDR2 is YFSETQ. The CDR3 covers 12 residues. V was clipped by 0 bases and J by 5 bases, with 5 bases between them. The CDR3 sequence: CASSLGVETQYF. CDR3 nucleotide sequence: TGCGCCAGCAGCTTGGGGGTGGAGACCCAGTACTTC.

The sample holds a few counts of this clone. The chain uses TRBV2 and TRBJ1-2; a possible D gene is TRBD1 (6 bases). This CDR3 spans 13 amino acids. The ends were cut back, 6 bases at V and 4 bases at J, with 12 bases in the middle. Germline CDR1 is SNHLY and CDR2 is FYNNEI. CDR3 region: CASRLSRGYGYTF. The CDR3 nucleotides are TGTGCCAGCAGACTGTCCAGGGGCTATGGCTACACCTTC. Combining the CDR3 with reference TRBV2 and TRBJ1-2 gives the whole variable domain EPEVTQTPSHQVTQMGQEVILRCVPISNHLYFYWYRQILGQKVEFLVSFYNNEISEKSEIFDDQFSVERPDGSNFTLKIRSTKLEDSAMYFCASRLSRGYGYTFGSGTRLTVV.

The rearrangement joins TRBV2 to TRBJ2-2, with D unresolved. Germline loops: CDR1 SNHLY, CDR2 FYNNEI. The CDR3 totals 13 residues. V was trimmed by 3 bases and J by 5 bases, leaving 7 bases between them. CDR3 nucleotide sequence: TGTGCCAGCAGTGAGGACCATACCGGGGAGCTGTTTTTT. This translates into CASSEDHTGELFF.

This clone was detected a few times. This chain joins TRBV2 and TRBJ2-7; TRBD1 aligns across 7 bases. The CDR3 is 14 residues long. V shed 6 bases and J 2 bases; nucleotides not matched to a gene: 7. CDR1 and CDR2 from the germline V gene are SNHLY and FYNNEI. The CDR3 loop is CASSQTGSTYEQYF. CDR3 sequence (DNA): TGTGCCAGCAGCCAGACAGGGAGTACCTACGAGCAGTACTTC.

The chain links TRBV11-2 to TRBJ1-1; D is undetermined. The CDR3 length is 12 residues. Trimming stripped 0 bases from V and 4 bases from J, with 3 bases between. CDR1 is SGHAT and CDR2 is FQNNGV in the germline V gene. As DNA, the CDR3 is TGTGCCAGCAGCTTAGACGCCACTGAAGCTTTCTTT. Its protein product is CASSLDATEAFF.

The V call is TRBV15, the J call TRBJ1-5, with D unclear. This CDR3 has 15 amino acids. Germline values: CDR1 LNHNV, CDR2 YYDKDF (reference sequence). Trimming pared 5 bases from V and 0 bases from J, leaving 11 bases between. In DNA, the CDR3 is TGTGCCACCAGCTCAGGACTATTTAGCAATCAGCCCCAGCATTTT. Translating it yields CATSSGLFSNQPQHF.

The V call is TRBV7-2, the J call TRBJ2-2; a weak D match, TRBD1 (6 bases). The V end was cut by 2 bases, the J end by 7 bases, with 8 bases between. CDR3 size: 13 residues. Germline V gene sequence: CDR1 SGHTA, CDR2 FQGNSA. CDR3 protein: CASSLSQGGELFF. CDR3 nucleotide sequence: TGTGCCAGCAGCTTATCACAGGGCGGGGAGCTGTTTTTT.

This clone was observed a few times. The chain carries TRBV4-2 and TRBJ1-2; D is undetermined. This CDR3 comprises 15 residues. Germline V gene data show CDR1 as LGHNA and CDR2 as YNFKEQ. Trimming shortened V by 0 bases and J by 4 bases, and 12 bases separated the two germline ends. Here the CDR3 DNA reads TGTGCCAGCAGCCAAGATTTAGAAAACTTCTATGGCTACACCTTC. This codes for CASSQDLENFYGYTF.